The rows below give T cell receptor beta chains drawn from one sample of a study of cytomegalovirus exposure and HLA in healthy donors. Libraries were prepared by immunoSEQ multiplex PCR; TCRdb keeps only in-frame clonotypes and omits some of them. The sample has about 98,000 clones; roughly 87% are singletons. Sequenced sample: PBMCs. The source is a man aged 18-30 years in good health and CMV-seropositive. The conserved cysteine and the conserved F or W are not part of the CDR3 here. Each record gives: V gene, CDR3 length, J gene, CDR3 protein.

TRBV11-1,11,TRBJ1-5,ASSMTDTQPQH
TRBV6-5,12,TRBJ2-5,ASSYVGVLETQY
TRBV6-6,12,TRBJ1-5,ASSDTELNQPQH
TRBV9,13,TRBJ2-5,ASSLNGGAGETQY
TRBV5-1,11,TRBJ2-5,ASSRQGDETQY
TRBV5-1,11,TRBJ2-5,ASSGDYQETQY
TRBV4-1,13,TRBJ1-3,ASSQEKGARNTIY
TRBV5-4,11,TRBJ2-7,ASSPGTRFEQY
TRBV18,15,TRBJ2-6,ASSQGAPSSGANVLT
TRBV18,11,TRBJ1-2,ASSPGSDYGYT
TRBV27,12,TRBJ2-3,ASSSQLASDTQY
TRBV4-2,16,TRBJ2-1,ASSQTTSGGPSYNEQF
TRBV6-1,17,TRBJ2-6,ASSEVLDRGSSGANVLT
TRBV27,15,TRBJ2-2,ASSLFASGGATGELF
TRBV25-1,11,TRBJ1-2,ASSGGQIYGYT
TRBV27,15,TRBJ1-3,ASSCLTGGSSGNTIY
TRBV4-1,12,TRBJ2-3,ASSQAGDTDTQY
TRBV6-6,10,TRBJ1-2,ASSLGGDGYT
TRBV6-1,15,TRBJ2-7,ASSERVGDRVFNEQY
TRBV18,15,TRBJ2-7,ASSPGTSGGLSYEQY
TRBV29-1,10,TRBJ1-1,SVGQGKAEAF
TRBV25-1,14,TRBJ2-1,ASSEFSAGDYNEQF
TRBV6-1,11,TRBJ1-2,ASSEKGVNGYT
TRBV5-6,12,TRBJ2-1,ASSFLAGDNEQF
TRBV7-2,11,TRBJ1-1,ASSFDRDTEAF
TRBV5-1,13,TRBJ2-7,ASSSTGTSVYEQY
TRBV5-5,13,TRBJ1-4,ASSLELNGGEKLF
TRBV27,13,TRBJ2-3,ASSFWDTSTDTQY
TRBV6-1,14,TRBJ2-7,ASSADFVGERMKQY
TRBV11-2,15,TRBJ1-6,ASSLVGKVTYNSPLH
TRBV9,12,TRBJ2-5,ASSVVGAGETQY
TRBV28,11,TRBJ2-5,ATAGGAQETQY
TRBV14,14,TRBJ2-2,ASSQTRDRGAGELF
TRBV19,11,TRBJ1-5,ASSTGGGQPQH
TRBV7-2,13,TRBJ1-3,ASSLGRLDGNTIY
TRBV5-1,12,TRBJ2-5,ASSAPDREETQY
TRBV4-3,15,TRBJ2-2,ASSQDRGGMNTGELF
TRBV23-1,14,TRBJ2-1,ASSRMQREAYNEQF
TRBV19,12,TRBJ2-3,ASSFSGITDTQY
TRBV7-9,13,TRBJ1-4,ASSSGWGANEKLF
TRBV25-1,13,TRBJ1-6,ASSESTGGLSPLH
TRBV6-5,13,TRBJ2-5,ASSLKVRVGETQY
TRBV5-1,14,TRBJ2-1,ASSPGTGKSYNEQF
TRBV9,16,TRBJ2-6,ASSGRLAGESGANVLT
TRBV7-2,14,TRBJ2-1,ASSPRTSYLYNEQF
TRBV28,19,TRBJ2-2,ASSPWLPGLAGDFITGELF
TRBV14,12,TRBJ1-2,ASSPKQGNYGYT
TRBV6-1,14,TRBJ2-3,ASSESLAGGLDTQY
TRBV25-1,13,TRBJ2-3,ASSELQGAGDTQY
TRBV19,12,TRBJ2-7,ASSANLNSYEQY